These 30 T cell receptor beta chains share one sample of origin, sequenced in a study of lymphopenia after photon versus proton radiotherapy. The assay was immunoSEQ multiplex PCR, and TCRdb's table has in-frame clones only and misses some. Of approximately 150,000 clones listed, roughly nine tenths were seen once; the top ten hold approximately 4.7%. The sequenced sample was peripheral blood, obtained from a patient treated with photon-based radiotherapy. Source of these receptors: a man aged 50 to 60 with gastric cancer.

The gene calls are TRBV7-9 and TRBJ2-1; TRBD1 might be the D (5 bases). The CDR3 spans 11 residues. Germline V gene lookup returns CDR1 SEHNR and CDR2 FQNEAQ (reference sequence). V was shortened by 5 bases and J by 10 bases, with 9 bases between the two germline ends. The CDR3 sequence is CASSADSEQFF. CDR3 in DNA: TGTGCCAGCAGCGCTGACAGCGAGCAGTTCTTC. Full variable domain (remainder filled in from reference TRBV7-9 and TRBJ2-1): DTGVSQNPRHKITKRGQNVTFRCDPISEHNRLYWYRQTLGQGPEFLTYFQNEAQLEKSRLLSDRFSAERPKGSFSTLEIQRTEQGDSAMYLCASSADSEQFFGPGTRLTVL.

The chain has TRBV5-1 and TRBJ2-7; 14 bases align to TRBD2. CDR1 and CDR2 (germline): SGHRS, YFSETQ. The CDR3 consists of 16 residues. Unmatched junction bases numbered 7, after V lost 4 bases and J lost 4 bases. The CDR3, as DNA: TGCGCCAGCAGCCTTCGACTAGCGGGAGGGCCTTACGAGCAGTACTTC. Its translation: CASSLRLAGGPYEQYF.

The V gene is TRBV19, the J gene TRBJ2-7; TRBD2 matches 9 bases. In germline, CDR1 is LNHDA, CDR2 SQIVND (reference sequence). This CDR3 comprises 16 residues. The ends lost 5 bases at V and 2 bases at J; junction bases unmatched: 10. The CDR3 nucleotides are TGTGCCAGTAGTTTCTCTATAGCGGGAGCCCCCTACGAGCAGTACTTC. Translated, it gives CASSFSIAGAPYEQYF.

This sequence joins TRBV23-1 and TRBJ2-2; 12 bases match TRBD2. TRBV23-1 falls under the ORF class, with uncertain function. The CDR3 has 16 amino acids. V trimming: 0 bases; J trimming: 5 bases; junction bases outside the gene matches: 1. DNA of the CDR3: TGCGCCAGCAGTCAATCCGGGACTAGCGGGACCGGGGAGCTGTTTTTT. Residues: CASSQSGTSGTGELFF.

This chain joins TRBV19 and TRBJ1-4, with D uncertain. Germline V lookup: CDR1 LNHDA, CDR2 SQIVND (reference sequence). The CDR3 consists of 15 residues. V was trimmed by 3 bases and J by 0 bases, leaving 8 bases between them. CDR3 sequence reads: CASSMGRATNEKLFF. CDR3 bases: TGTGCCAGTAGTATGGGCCGGGCAACTAATGAAAAACTGTTTTTT. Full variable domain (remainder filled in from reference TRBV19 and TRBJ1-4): DGGITQSPKYLFRKEGQNVTLSCEQNLNHDAMYWYRQDPGQGLRLIYYSQIVNDFQKGDIAEGYSVSREKKESFPLTVTSAQKNPTAFYLCASSMGRATNEKLFFGSGTQLSVL.

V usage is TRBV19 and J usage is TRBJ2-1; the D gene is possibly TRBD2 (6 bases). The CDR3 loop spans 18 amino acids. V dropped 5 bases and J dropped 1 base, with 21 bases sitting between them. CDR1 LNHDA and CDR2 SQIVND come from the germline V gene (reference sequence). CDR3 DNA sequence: TGTGCCAGTAGTTTTATCTTGACTAGTAGGACGTCCTACAATGAGCAGTTCTTC. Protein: CASSFILTSRTSYNEQFF.

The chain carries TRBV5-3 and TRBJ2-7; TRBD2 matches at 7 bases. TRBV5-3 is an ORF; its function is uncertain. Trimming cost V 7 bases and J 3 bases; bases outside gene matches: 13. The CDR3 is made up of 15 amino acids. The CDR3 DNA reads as TGTGCCAGAGGGATCAAGCGGGATTCTCTCTACGAGCAGTACTTC. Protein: CARGIKRDSLYEQYF.

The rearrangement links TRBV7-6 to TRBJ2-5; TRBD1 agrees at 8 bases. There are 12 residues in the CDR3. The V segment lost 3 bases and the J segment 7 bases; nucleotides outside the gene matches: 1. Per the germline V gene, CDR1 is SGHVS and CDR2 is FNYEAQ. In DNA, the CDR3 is TGTGCCAGCAGCTTTCAGGGGGCGACCCAGTACTTC. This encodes CASSFQGATQYF.

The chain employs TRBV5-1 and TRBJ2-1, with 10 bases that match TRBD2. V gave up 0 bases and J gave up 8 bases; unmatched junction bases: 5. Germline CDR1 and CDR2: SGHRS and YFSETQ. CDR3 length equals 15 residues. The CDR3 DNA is TGCGCCAGCAGCTTGGCTAGCGGGAGTATCGATGAGCAGTTCTTC. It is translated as CASSLASGSIDEQFF.

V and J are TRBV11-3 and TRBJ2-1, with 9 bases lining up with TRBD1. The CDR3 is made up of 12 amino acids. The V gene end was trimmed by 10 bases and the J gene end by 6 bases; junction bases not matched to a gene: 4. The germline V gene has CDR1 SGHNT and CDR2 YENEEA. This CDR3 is CATSDRGNEQFF. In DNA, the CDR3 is TGTGCCACTTCGGACAGGGGCAATGAGCAGTTCTTC.

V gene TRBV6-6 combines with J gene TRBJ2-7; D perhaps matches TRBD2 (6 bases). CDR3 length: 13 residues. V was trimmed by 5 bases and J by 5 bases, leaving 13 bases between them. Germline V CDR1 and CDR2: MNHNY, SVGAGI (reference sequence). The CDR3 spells CASSRLGFDEQYF. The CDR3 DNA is TGTGCCAGCAGTAGACTAGGATTCGACGAGCAGTACTTC.

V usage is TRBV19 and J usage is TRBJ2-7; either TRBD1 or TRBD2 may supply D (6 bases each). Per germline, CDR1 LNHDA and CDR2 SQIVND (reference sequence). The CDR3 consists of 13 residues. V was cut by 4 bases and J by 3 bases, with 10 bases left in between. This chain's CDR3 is CASSTEGDYEQYF. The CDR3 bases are TGTGCCAGTAGTACGGAGGGGGACTACGAGCAGTACTTC. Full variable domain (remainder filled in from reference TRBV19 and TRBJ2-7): DGGITQSPKYLFRKEGQNVTLSCEQNLNHDAMYWYRQDPGQGLRLIYYSQIVNDFQKGDIAEGYSVSREKKESFPLTVTSAQKNPTAFYLCASSTEGDYEQYFGPGTRLTVT.

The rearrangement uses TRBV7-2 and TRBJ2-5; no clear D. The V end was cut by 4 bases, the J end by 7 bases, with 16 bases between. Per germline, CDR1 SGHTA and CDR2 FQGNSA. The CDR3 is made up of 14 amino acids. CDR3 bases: TGTGCCAGCAGCTCTAGGTCTCCAAGAAGGACCCAGTACTTC. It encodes CASSSRSPRRTQYF.

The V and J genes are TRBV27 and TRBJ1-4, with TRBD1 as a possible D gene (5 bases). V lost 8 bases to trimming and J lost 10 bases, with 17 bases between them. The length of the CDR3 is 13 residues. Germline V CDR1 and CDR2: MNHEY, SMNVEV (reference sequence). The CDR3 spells CASHDPTQGKLFF. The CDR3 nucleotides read TGTGCCAGCCATGACCCAACCCAGGGAAAACTGTTTTTT.

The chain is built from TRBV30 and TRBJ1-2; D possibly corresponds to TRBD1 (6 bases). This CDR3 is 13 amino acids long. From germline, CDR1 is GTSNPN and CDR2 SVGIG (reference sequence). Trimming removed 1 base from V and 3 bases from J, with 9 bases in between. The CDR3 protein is CAWSAQGYYGYTF. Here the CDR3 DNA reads TGTGCCTGGAGTGCACAGGGATACTATGGCTACACCTTC. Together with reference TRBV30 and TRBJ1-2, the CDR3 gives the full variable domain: SQTIHQWPATLVQPVGSPLSLECTVEGTSNPNLYWYRQAAGRGLQLLFYSVGIGQISSEVPQNLSASRPQDRQFILSSKKLLLSDSGFYLCAWSAQGYYGYTFGSGTRLTVV.

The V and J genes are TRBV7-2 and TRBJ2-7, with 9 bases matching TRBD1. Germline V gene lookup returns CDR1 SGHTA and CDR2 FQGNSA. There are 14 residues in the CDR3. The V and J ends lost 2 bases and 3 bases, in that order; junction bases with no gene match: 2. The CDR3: CASSLPGQGYEQYF. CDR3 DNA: TGTGCCAGCAGCTTACCGGGACAGGGCTACGAGCAGTACTTC.

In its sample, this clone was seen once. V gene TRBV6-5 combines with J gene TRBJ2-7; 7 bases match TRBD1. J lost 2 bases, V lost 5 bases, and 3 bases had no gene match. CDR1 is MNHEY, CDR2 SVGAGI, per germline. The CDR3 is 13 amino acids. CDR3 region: CASSDRATYEQYF. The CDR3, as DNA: TGTGCCAGCAGTGACAGGGCCACCTACGAGCAGTACTTC.

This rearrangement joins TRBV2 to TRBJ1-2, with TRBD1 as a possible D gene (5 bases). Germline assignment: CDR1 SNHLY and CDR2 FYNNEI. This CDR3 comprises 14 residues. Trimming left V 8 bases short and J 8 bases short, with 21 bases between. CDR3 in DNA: TGTGCCAGCGGGTCCATGGGACCGGCAGGGGGCTACACCTTC. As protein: CASGSMGPAGGYTF.

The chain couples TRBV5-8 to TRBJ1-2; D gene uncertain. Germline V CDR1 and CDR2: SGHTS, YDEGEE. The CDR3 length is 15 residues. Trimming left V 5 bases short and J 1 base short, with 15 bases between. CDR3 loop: CASRNPRGSNYGYTF. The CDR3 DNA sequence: TGTGCCAGCAGGAACCCACGGGGTAGTAACTATGGCTACACCTTC.

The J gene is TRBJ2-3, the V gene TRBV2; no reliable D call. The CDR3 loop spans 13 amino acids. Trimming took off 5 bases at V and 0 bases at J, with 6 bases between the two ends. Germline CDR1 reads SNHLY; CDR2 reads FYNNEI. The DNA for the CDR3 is TGTGCCAGCAGTTGGCGGAGCACAGATACGCAGTATTTT. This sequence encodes CASSWRSTDTQYF. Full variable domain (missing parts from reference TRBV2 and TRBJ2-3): EPEVTQTPSHQVTQMGQEVILRCVPISNHLYFYWYRQILGQKVEFLVSFYNNEISEKSEIFDDQFSVERPDGSNFTLKIRSTKLEDSAMYFCASSWRSTDTQYFGPGTRLTVL.

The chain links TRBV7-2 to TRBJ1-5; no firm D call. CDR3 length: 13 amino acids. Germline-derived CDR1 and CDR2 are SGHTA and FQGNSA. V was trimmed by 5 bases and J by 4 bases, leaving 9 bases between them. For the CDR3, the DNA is TGTGCCAGCAGCCCCCAAGGGAATCAGCCCCAGCATTTT. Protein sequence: CASSPQGNQPQHF. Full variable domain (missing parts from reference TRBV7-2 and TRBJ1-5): GAGVSQSPSNKVTEKGKDVELRCDPISGHTALYWYRQSLGQGLEFLIYFQGNSAPDKSGLPSDRFSAERTGGSVSTLTIQRTQQEDSAVYLCASSPQGNQPQHFGDGTRLSIL.

The CDR3 is CSVEDSPSGANVLTF. Here the CDR3 DNA reads TGCAGCGTTGAAGACAGCCCCTCTGGGGCCAACGTCCTGACTTTC. This rearrangement joins TRBV29-1 to TRBJ2-6; no definite D call. Germline V gene lookup returns CDR1 SQVTM and CDR2 ANQGSEA. Trimming took 0 bases from V and 0 from J, leaving 6 bases between them. This CDR3 comprises 15 residues.

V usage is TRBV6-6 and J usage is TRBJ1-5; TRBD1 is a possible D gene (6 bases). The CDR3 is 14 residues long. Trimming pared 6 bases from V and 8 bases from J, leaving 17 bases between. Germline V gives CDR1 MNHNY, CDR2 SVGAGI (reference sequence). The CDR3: CASSSDRPMEPQHF. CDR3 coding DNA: TGTGCCAGCAGCTCCGACAGGCCGATGGAGCCCCAGCATTTT.

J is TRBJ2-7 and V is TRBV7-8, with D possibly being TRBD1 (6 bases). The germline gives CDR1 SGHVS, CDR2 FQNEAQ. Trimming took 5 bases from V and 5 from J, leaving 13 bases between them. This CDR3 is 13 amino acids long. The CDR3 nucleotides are TGTGCCAGCAGCAACAGGGTCGGGCACGAGCAGTACTTC. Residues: CASSNRVGHEQYF.

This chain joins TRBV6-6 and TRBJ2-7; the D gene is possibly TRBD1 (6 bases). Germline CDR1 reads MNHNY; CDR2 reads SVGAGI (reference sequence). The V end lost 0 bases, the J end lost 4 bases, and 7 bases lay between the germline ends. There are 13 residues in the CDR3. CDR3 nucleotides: TGTGCCAGCAGTTACTCTACAGGGTACGAGCAGTACTTC. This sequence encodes CASSYSTGYEQYF.

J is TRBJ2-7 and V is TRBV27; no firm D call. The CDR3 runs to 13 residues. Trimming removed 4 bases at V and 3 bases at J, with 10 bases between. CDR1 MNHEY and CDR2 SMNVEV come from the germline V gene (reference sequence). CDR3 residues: CASSWSEDYEQYF. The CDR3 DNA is TGTGCCAGCAGTTGGTCAGAGGACTACGAGCAGTACTTC.

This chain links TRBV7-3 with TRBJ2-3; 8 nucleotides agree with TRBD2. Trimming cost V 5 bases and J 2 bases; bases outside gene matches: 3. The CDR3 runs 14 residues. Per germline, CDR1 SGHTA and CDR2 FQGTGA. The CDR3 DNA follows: TGTGCCAGCAGCCCGGGACTAGACACAGATACGCAGTATTTT. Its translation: CASSPGLDTDTQYF.

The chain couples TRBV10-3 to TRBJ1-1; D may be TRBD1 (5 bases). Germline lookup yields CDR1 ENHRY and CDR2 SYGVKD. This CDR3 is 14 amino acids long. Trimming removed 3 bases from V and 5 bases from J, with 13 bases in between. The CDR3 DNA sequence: TGTGCCATCAGTGAACAGGTCCTTCAAACTGAAGCTTTCTTT. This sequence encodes CAISEQVLQTEAFF.

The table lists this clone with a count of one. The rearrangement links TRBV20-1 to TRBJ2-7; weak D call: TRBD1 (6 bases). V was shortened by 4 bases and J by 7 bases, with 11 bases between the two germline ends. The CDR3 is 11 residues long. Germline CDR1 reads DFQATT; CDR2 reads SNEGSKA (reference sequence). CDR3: CSATRQVEQYF. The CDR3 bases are TGCAGTGCTACAAGACAGGTAGAGCAGTACTTC.

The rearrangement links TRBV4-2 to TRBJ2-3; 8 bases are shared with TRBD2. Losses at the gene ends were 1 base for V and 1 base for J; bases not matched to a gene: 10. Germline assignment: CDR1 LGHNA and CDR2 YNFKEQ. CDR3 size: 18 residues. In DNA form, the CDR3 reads TGTGCCAGCAGCCAAGTAGTTCGGCGGGAGGAACGCACAGATACGCAGTATTTT. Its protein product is CASSQVVRREERTDTQYF.